The next 20 T cell receptor beta chains were all read from a single sample in a study of blood T cell repertoires in COVID-19. Produced via immunoSEQ multiplex PCR; TCRdb's table is partial and in-frame only. The table shows 150,000 to 200,000 clones, with around nine tenths occurring only once. Material: peripheral blood. Receptors originate from a woman of 80 years or more with COVID-19, enrolled during active disease.

The chain employs TRBV7-3 and TRBJ2-3; the D gene is possibly TRBD2 (5 bases). The CDR3 sequence is 12 residues long. CDR1 SGHTA and CDR2 FQGTGA come from the germline V gene. V lost 4 bases and J lost 5, with 7 bases in between. The DNA for the CDR3 is TGTGCCAGCAGCTCCGGAGGAGATACGCAGTATTTT. It specifies CASSSGGDTQYF.

The rearrangement joins TRBV7-2 to TRBJ2-7; 12 bases fit TRBD2. The CDR3 is made up of 14 amino acids. The V segment lost 7 bases and the J segment 5 bases; nucleotides outside the gene matches: 6. From germline, CDR1 is SGHTA and CDR2 FQGNSA. The CDR3 DNA follows: TGTGCCAGCACCACGACTAGCGGGAGACACGAGCAGTACTTC. It specifies CASTTTSGRHEQYF.

The rearrangement links TRBV6-4 to TRBJ1-2, with 9 bases that match TRBD1. With 4 bases clipped from V and 7 bases from J, the junction kept 4 bases outside the gene matches. Germline V gives CDR1 MRHNA, CDR2 SNTAGT. The CDR3 totals 13 residues. The CDR3 DNA sequence: TGTGCCAGCAGTGTAATACAGGGGGCTGGCTACACCTTC. The encoded protein is CASSVIQGAGYTF.

V is TRBV19 and J is TRBJ2-7; 11 bases map to TRBD2. The V and J ends lost 1 base and 6 bases, in that order; junction bases with no gene match: 5. The CDR3 runs to 15 residues. Per the germline V gene, CDR1 is LNHDA and CDR2 is SQIVND (reference sequence). CDR3 sequence: CASSIGLAGSVEQYF. The DNA of the CDR3 is TGTGCCAGTAGTATAGGACTAGCGGGATCAGTCGAGCAGTACTTC.

The V and J genes are TRBV24-1 and TRBJ2-2; a weak D match, TRBD2 (5 bases). V shed 4 bases and J shed 7 bases, with 12 bases lying between them. The CDR3 extends over 14 amino acids. CDR1 and CDR2 from the germline V gene are KGHDR and SFDVKD. As DNA, the CDR3 is TGTGCCACCAGTGACGAGGGCCTGGGCGGGGAGCTGTTTTTT. Its translation is CATSDEGLGGELFF.

The rearrangement links TRBV27 to TRBJ1-2, with D possibly TRBD1 on 6 matching bases. The V end was cut by 8 bases, the J end by 8 bases, with 15 bases between. Germline CDR1 and CDR2: MNHEY and SMNVEV (reference sequence). The CDR3 has 12 residues. As DNA, the CDR3 is TGTGCCAGCGTTGGGGGGGCCGGGGGCTACACCTTC. Its protein is CASVGGAGGYTF.

This chain joins TRBV5-1 and TRBJ1-1, with TRBD1 matching 10 bases. Germline lookup yields CDR1 SGHRS and CDR2 YFSETQ. This CDR3 contains 13 residues. Losses at the gene ends were 7 bases for V and 11 bases for J; bases not matched to a gene: 11. The CDR3 spells CASGEGQGTLAFF. The CDR3 coding sequence is TGCGCCAGCGGGGAGGGACAGGGGACGTTGGCTTTCTTT.

This chain joins TRBV19 and TRBJ1-4; 10 bases align to TRBD1. V gave up 4 bases and J gave up 8 bases; unmatched junction bases: 13. Germline V gives CDR1 LNHDA, CDR2 SQIVND (reference sequence). The CDR3 is made up of 17 amino acids. The CDR3 coding sequence is TGTGCCAGTAGTAGTTCCCGGACCGGGACAGGGGAAGAAAAACTGTTTTTT. It yields the protein CASSSSRTGTGEEKLFF.

The chain has TRBV4-2 and TRBJ2-2; D is unclear. The CDR3 totals 13 residues. Germline V gene data show CDR1 as LGHNA and CDR2 as YNFKEQ. Trimming removed 0 bases from V and 5 bases from J, with 4 bases in between. The CDR3 loop reads CASSQETTGELFF. CDR3 nucleotide sequence: TGTGCCAGCAGCCAAGAAACTACCGGGGAGCTGTTTTTT.

V gene TRBV10-3 combines with J gene TRBJ2-1; TRBD2 is a possible D gene (5 bases). The CDR3 contains 15 residues. In germline, CDR1 is ENHRY, CDR2 SYGVKD. Deletions cut 6 bases from V and 2 bases from J, with 14 bases between. CDR3 protein: CAIRDSAVAYNEQFF. CDR3 DNA: TGTGCCATCAGGGACTCGGCGGTGGCCTACAATGAGCAGTTCTTC.

The gene calls are TRBV10-1 and TRBJ2-5; 11 bases align to TRBD2. Germline V gene sequence: CDR1 WNHNN, CDR2 SYGVQD (reference sequence). Trimming removed 5 bases from V and 1 base from J; junction bases left unmatched: 12. The CDR3 totals 18 residues. The CDR3 DNA reads TGCGCCAGCAGTTTAGGAGGGAATAGCGGGAGGGGCCAAGAGACCCAGTACTTC. It translates to CASSLGGNSGRGQETQYF.

This clone has a handful of counts. The chain uses TRBV9 and TRBJ2-6; 9 bases are a match to TRBD1. This CDR3 spans 14 amino acids. The germline V gene encodes CDR1 SGDLS and CDR2 YYNGEE. J was trimmed by 12 bases and V by 0 bases; bases with no gene match: 4. The CDR3 here is CASSVVGTGSVLTF. CDR3 DNA sequence: TGTGCCAGCAGCGTAGTAGGGACAGGGAGCGTCCTGACTTTC.

The chain carries TRBV27 and TRBJ1-5; 9 nucleotides match TRBD1. After removal of 8 bases from V and 6 bases from J, the junction contained 8 bases not matched to a gene. The germline V gene has CDR1 MNHEY and CDR2 SMNVEV (reference sequence). The CDR3 consists of 14 residues. CDR3 bases: TGTGCCAGCGGCCCTAGGACAGGGGCTCAGCCCCAGCATTTT. Amino acids: CASGPRTGAQPQHF.

The V gene is TRBV14, the J gene TRBJ2-7; TRBD2 agrees at 11 bases. The length of the CDR3 is 14 residues. Germline assignment: CDR1 SGHDN and CDR2 FVKESK. Unmatched junction bases numbered 5, after V lost 4 bases and J lost 6 bases. CDR3 coding DNA: TGTGCCAGCAGCCGGGAACTAGCGGGAGTCGAGCAGTACTTC. Encoded protein: CASSRELAGVEQYF.

The rearrangement joins TRBV9 to TRBJ2-7; 7 positions match TRBD1. V lost 4 bases, J lost 6 bases, and 10 bases stayed unmatched. From germline, CDR1 is SGDLS and CDR2 YYNGEE. This CDR3 contains 14 residues. The chain's CDR3 is CASSRGRVGVEQYF. In DNA form, the CDR3 reads TGTGCCAGCAGCAGGGGGCGGGTTGGGGTCGAGCAGTACTTC.

This chain connects TRBV4-2 to TRBJ1-5; D not certain. Germline CDR1 LGHNA, CDR2 YNFKEQ. Deletions cut 1 base from V and 4 bases from J, with 5 bases between. This CDR3 region has 13 residues. The CDR3 DNA reads TGTGCCAGCAGCCAAGTCCCTAATCAGCCCCAGCATTTT. Translation: CASSQVPNQPQHF.

This chain joins TRBV28 and TRBJ2-5; TRBD2 aligns across 7 bases. This CDR3 spans 16 amino acids. The trim removed 5 bases at V and 1 base at J, leaving 10 bases unmatched. CDR1 and CDR2 from the germline V gene are MDHEN and SYDVKM. The CDR3 DNA reads as TGTGCCAGCAGTAGTGGTCAGCGGGACCTCCAAGAGACCCAGTACTTC. Amino acid sequence: CASSSGQRDLQETQYF.

Here the CDR3 DNA reads TGTGCCAGCAGTTTACTAGCGGGGAGCACAGATACGCAGTATTTT. Translating gives CASSLLAGSTDTQYF. This chain links TRBV27 with TRBJ2-3; 9 bases fit TRBD2. V dropped 2 bases and J dropped 0; count of bases not matched to a gene: 0. Germline V gene lookup returns CDR1 MNHEY and CDR2 SMNVEV (reference sequence). The CDR3 consists of 15 residues.

This clone has only one observation. This chain's CDR3 is CASSIAGALAYEQYF. The CDR3 DNA is TGTGCCAGTAGTATAGCGGGAGCTTTGGCCTACGAGCAGTACTTC. V and J are TRBV19 and TRBJ2-7, with TRBD2 as a possible D gene (6 bases). CDR3 length: 15 amino acids. CDR1 and CDR2 from the germline V gene are LNHDA and SQIVND (reference sequence). The V end was cut by 1 base, the J end by 2 bases, with 12 bases between.

The chain has TRBV5-6 and TRBJ2-7; TRBD1 matches 11 bases. J gave up 2 bases and V 4 bases, and 5 bases lay outside the gene matches. CDR3 length equals 15 residues. The germline V gene encodes CDR1 SGHDT and CDR2 YYEEEE. CDR3 DNA sequence: TGTGCCAGCAGCCCTCGGACAGGGGGCACCTACGAGCAGTACTTC. Protein: CASSPRTGGTYEQYF.